What follows are 17 T cell receptor beta chains derived from one specimen sequenced in a study of early T cells in non-severe SARS-CoV-2 infection. TCRdb fed the 5' RACE reads into MiXCR, producing one record per CDR3 protein. The sample has approximately 70,000 distinct CDR3 sequences, 5% seen once. The source was whole blood, collected at baseline. These receptors were obtained from an adult who was a healthcare worker with PCR-confirmed SARS-CoV-2 infection or an uninfected control (not recorded which).

Ten or more counts support this clonotype. CDR3 bases: TGCAGTGCTAGAGATAGGGCTAGCGGCTACACCGGGGAGCTGTTTTTT. The encoded protein is CSARDRASGYTGELFF. This chain links TRBV20-1 with TRBJ2-2, with 7 bases identical to TRBD2. Germline V gives CDR1 DFQATT, CDR2 SNEGSKA (reference sequence). Trimming at V came to 0 bases and at J to 3 bases, leaving 7 bases not matched to a gene. The CDR3 runs to 16 residues.

This clonotype has a count of ten or more. The chain recombines TRBV10-3 with TRBJ2-7, with 8 positions matching TRBD1. Germline values: CDR1 ENHRY, CDR2 SYGVKD. The CDR3 runs to 13 residues. Trimming removed 7 bases from V and 1 base from J; junction bases left unmatched: 3. Written as DNA, the CDR3 is TGTGCCATCACCGGGGACAGGTCCTACGAGCAGTACTTC. Residues: CAITGDRSYEQYF.

The chain employs TRBV19 and TRBJ2-1, with D uncertain. The V gene lost 4 bases and the J gene lost 2 bases, with 9 bases spanning the gap. Looked up from germline, CDR1 is LNHDA and CDR2 is SQIVND (reference sequence). The CDR3 is 14 residues long. CDR3 in amino acids: CASSTPVPYNEQFF. The CDR3 bases are TGTGCCAGTAGTACCCCTGTTCCCTACAATGAGCAGTTCTTC.

This clonotype has a count of ten or more. The V and J genes are TRBV19 and TRBJ1-2; D gene uncertain. This CDR3 is 13 amino acids long. Trimming took off 5 bases at V and 6 bases at J, with 13 bases between the two ends. Germline V gives CDR1 LNHDA, CDR2 SQIVND (reference sequence). CDR3 region: CASSFSGGNGYTF. For the CDR3, the DNA is TGTGCCAGTAGTTTTTCAGGAGGTAATGGCTACACCTTC.

This clonotype was observed many times. The chain couples TRBV13 to TRBJ2-7; a weak D match, TRBD2 (5 bases). Trimming removed 4 bases from V and 3 bases from J, with 7 bases in between. Germline V gives CDR1 PRHDT, CDR2 FYEKMQ (reference sequence). The CDR3 has 12 amino acids. CDR3 sequence: CASSSDYYEQYF. DNA for the CDR3: TGTGCCAGCAGCTCCGACTACTACGAGCAGTACTTC.

The table lists this clonotype with many counts. The V call is TRBV5-1, the J call TRBJ1-2; the match to TRBD1 covers 10 bases. CDR1 and CDR2 from the germline V gene are SGHRS and YFSETQ. There are 14 residues in the CDR3. With 4 bases clipped from V and 6 bases from J, the junction kept 6 bases outside the gene matches. CDR3 sequence (DNA): TGCGCCAGCAGCACAGCCGGGACAGGGGATGGCTACACCTTC. This translates into CASSTAGTGDGYTF.

Many counts were recorded for this clonotype. The chain links TRBV15 to TRBJ2-2, with D maybe TRBD1 (6 bases). This CDR3 is 20 amino acids long. Germline V lookup: CDR1 LNHNV, CDR2 YYDKDF (reference sequence). V was trimmed by 2 bases and J by 0 bases, leaving 22 bases between them. The CDR3 nucleotides are TGTGCCACCAGCAGATCAGGTTGGGACACCCCGCCCCCGAACACCGGGGAGCTGTTTTTT. Amino acid sequence: CATSRSGWDTPPPNTGELFF.

This clonotype was seen ten or more times. The chain employs TRBV5-1 and TRBJ1-6; D is uncertain. Germline values: CDR1 SGHRS, CDR2 YFSETQ. This CDR3 is 15 amino acids long. Trimming took off 0 bases at V and 2 bases at J, with 6 bases between the two ends. CDR3 sequence: CASSLDGPYNSPLHF. The CDR3 DNA follows: TGCGCCAGCAGCTTGGACGGGCCCTATAATTCACCCCTCCACTTT.

Notes on this clonotype: One end of the junction varies from germline; a read error may be responsible. V and J are TRBV28 and TRBJ1-2; the D gene is possibly TRBD1 (6 bases). This CDR3 contains 12 residues. Germline V gene data show CDR1 as MDHEN and CDR2 as SYDVKM. The CDR3 loop reads CVSSTGMTGYTF. The CDR3 region has the DNA TGTGTCAGCAGTACAGGGATGACTGGCTACACCTTC.

V and J are TRBV20-1 and TRBJ1-2; the D gene is possibly TRBD1 (5 bases). V lost 5 bases and J 4 bases, leaving 11 bases between the germline ends. This CDR3 region has 12 residues. Germline V gene lookup returns CDR1 DFQATT and CDR2 SNEGSKA (reference sequence). The CDR3 is CSAASGSYGYTF. The CDR3 nucleotides are TGCAGTGCTGCCTCAGGGAGCTATGGCTACACCTTC.

This clonotype was seen many times. The chain employs TRBV18 and TRBJ1-5; maybe TRBD1 (5 bases). The germline V gene has CDR1 KGHSH and CDR2 LQKENI. V was cut by 2 bases and J by 5 bases, with 13 bases left in between. CDR3 size: 15 residues. CDR3 nucleotide sequence: TGTGCCAGCTCACCATCTTGGGTAGGGGATCAGCCCCAGCATTTT. Residues: CASSPSWVGDQPQHF.

The V call is TRBV6-1, the J call TRBJ1-1; TRBD1 agrees at 7 bases. In germline, CDR1 is MNHNS, CDR2 SASEGT. The CDR3 consists of 13 residues. V gave up 10 bases and J gave up 1 base; unmatched junction bases: 6. For the CDR3, the DNA is TGTGCCATGATACGGACAGGGAACACTGAAGCTTTCTTT. Translation gives CAMIRTGNTEAFF.

The V and J genes are TRBV28 and TRBJ2-5; D perhaps matches TRBD1 (6 bases). Trimming stripped 6 bases from V and 0 bases from J, with 14 bases between. CDR1 is MDHEN and CDR2 is SYDVKM in the germline V gene. The CDR3 has 15 residues. The CDR3 region has the DNA TGTGCCAGCAGCTTGACAGGTACAGACCAAGAGACCCAGTACTTC. Encoded protein: CASSLTGTDQETQYF.

This clonotype has just a few counts. This chain joins TRBV11-2 and TRBJ1-2; D possibly corresponds to TRBD1 (6 bases). V was cut by 1 base and J by 4 bases, with 16 bases left in between. From germline, CDR1 is SGHAT and CDR2 FQNNGV. The CDR3 extends over 16 amino acids. CDR3 coding DNA: TGTGCCAGCAGCTTAGGGGGGACACTTAGGCCCTATGGCTACACCTTC. Amino acid sequence: CASSLGGTLRPYGYTF.

This clonotype was recorded many times. The chain carries TRBV18 and TRBJ2-4; 8 bases line up with TRBD2. Germline assignment: CDR1 KGHSH and CDR2 LQKENI. With V trimmed by 1 base and J by 4 bases, 12 bases remained unmatched. The CDR3 has 18 amino acids. Here the CDR3 reads CASSPRPVGGEEKNIQYF. The CDR3, as DNA: TGTGCCAGCTCACCACGCCCCGTCGGGGGGGAGGAGAAAAACATTCAGTACTTC.

V and J are TRBV2 and TRBJ1-5; no clear D gene. CDR1 is SNHLY and CDR2 is FYNNEI in the germline V gene. Trimming removed 5 bases at V and 4 bases at J, with 9 bases between. This CDR3 is built from 13 residues. CDR3 region: CASSFGLNQPQHF. DNA of the CDR3: TGTGCCAGCAGTTTCGGTCTTAATCAGCCCCAGCATTTT.

This clonotype was counted at least ten times. The V gene is TRBV2, the J gene TRBJ2-1, with 9 bases aligning to TRBD1. The CDR3 runs 13 residues. Germline CDR1 and CDR2: SNHLY and FYNNEI. V was clipped by 9 bases and J by 6 bases; unmatched bases: 6. CDR3: CARRRTGVNEQFF. CDR3 nucleotide sequence: TGTGCCAGAAGAAGGACAGGGGTCAATGAGCAGTTCTTC.